This T cell receptor (beta chain) originates from a study of blood T cell repertoires in COVID-19. Profiled with immunoSEQ multiplex PCR; TCRdb holds only in-frame clones, not every one. The table records roughly 160,000 clones, 85% to 90% of them present only once. The CDR3 has 14 amino acids. Germline CDR1 reads MNHEY; CDR2 reads SMNVEV (reference sequence). V was shortened by 8 bases and J by 3 bases, with 16 bases between the two germline ends. The receptor was isolated from a man in his fifties who had recovered from COVID-19. The sample was peripheral blood. The chain uses TRBV27 and TRBJ1-1; no firm D call. This CDR3 reads CASFPGRWDTEAFF. CDR3 DNA sequence: TGTGCCAGCTTCCCGGGTAGATGGGACACTGAAGCTTTCTTT.